This TCR beta chain is drawn from a study of memory CD8 T cells in hepatitis C reinfection. Study conclusions and caveats: Roughly 5 donors were too few for definitive public clonotype conclusions.

Time point indicated: pre-reinfection, 55 to 20 weeks before reinfection detection. No in vitro expansion preceded TCR sequencing of the sorted cells. Control naive CD8 T cells came from two donors at all three reinfection time points. Produced via immunoSEQ multiplex PCR; TCRdb's table is partial and in-frame only. The sample has more than 45,000 clones; roughly nine tenths are singletons. Notes on this clone: Its antigen is as yet unknown.

Germline V lookup: CDR1 WSHSY, CDR2 SAAADI. The CDR3 is made up of 13 amino acids. The V and J ends lost 0 bases and 6 bases respectively, with 9 bases between them. Sample: naive CD8+ T cells sorted from blood. The TCR originated in a man between 18 and 35 years old with hepatitis C virus infection. V usage is TRBV10-2 and J usage is TRBJ2-7; no clear D gene. Here the CDR3 DNA reads TGCGCCAGCAGTGAGTCAACGGGTGGCGAGCAGTACTTC. It is translated as CASSESTGGEQYF.